The present entry profiles one T cell receptor beta chain with its context. The data are from a study of shared clonotypes between healthy human individuals. CD45RO negativity and positive selection for CCR7 defined naive CD8 cells, a population that excluded terminally differentiated effector memory CD45RA+ cells. Germline V gene sequence: CDR1 SGHVS, CDR2 FNYEAQ. The CDR3 extends over 10 amino acids. V lost 8 bases and J lost 0, with 2 bases in between. The assay was immunoSEQ multiplex PCR, and TCRdb's table has in-frame clones only and misses some. The sample has hundreds of thousands of clones, 85% to 95% seen once; the top ten hold 0.11%.

The sequenced sample was naive CD8+ T cells sorted from blood. This TCR was recovered from a woman between 25 and 40 years old in good health. The J gene is TRBJ2-7, the V gene TRBV7-6; D not resolved. The CDR3 DNA is TGTGCCAGCGCCTCCTACGAGCAGTACTTC. This codes for CASASYEQYF.